This T cell receptor beta chain was sequenced during a study of blood T cell repertoires in COVID-19. The CDR3 spans 13 residues. Unmatched junction bases numbered 3, after V lost 8 bases and J lost 5 bases. Germline V gives CDR1 SGHDN, CDR2 FVKESK. The assay was immunoSEQ multiplex PCR, and TCRdb's table has in-frame clones only and misses some. The table records around 55,000 clones, over 75% of them present only once. The chain joins TRBV14 to TRBJ2-4; 10 nucleotides line up with TRBD1. Input material: peripheral blood. The sequence derives from a middle-aged man with acute or convalescent COVID-19. CDR3 sequence (DNA): TGTGCCAGCGAGGGGACAGGGGAAAACATTCAGTACTTC. Translation: CASEGTGENIQYF.